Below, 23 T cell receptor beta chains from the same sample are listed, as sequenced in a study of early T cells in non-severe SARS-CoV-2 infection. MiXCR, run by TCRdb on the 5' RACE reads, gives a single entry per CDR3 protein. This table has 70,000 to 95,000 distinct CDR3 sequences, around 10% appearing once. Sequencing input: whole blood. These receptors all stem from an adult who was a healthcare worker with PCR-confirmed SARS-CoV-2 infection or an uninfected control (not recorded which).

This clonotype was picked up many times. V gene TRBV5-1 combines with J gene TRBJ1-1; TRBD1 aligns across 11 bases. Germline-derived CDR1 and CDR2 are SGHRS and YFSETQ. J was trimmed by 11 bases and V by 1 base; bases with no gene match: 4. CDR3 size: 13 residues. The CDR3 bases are TGCGCCAGCAGCTTGAGAGGACAGGGGGCGGCTTTCTTT. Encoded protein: CASSLRGQGAAFF.

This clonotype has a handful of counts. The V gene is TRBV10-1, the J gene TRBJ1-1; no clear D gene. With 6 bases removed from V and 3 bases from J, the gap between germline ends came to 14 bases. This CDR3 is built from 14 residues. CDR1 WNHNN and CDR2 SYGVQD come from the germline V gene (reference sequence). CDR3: CASSPQSGDTEAFF. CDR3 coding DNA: TGCGCCAGCAGCCCACAGTCCGGAGACACTGAAGCTTTCTTT.

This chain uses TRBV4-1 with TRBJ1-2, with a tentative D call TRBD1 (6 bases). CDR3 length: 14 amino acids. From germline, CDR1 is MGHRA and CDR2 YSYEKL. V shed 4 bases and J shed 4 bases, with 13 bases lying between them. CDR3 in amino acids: CASSRIQDSYGYTF. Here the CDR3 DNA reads TGCGCCAGCAGCCGAATTCAGGACAGCTATGGCTACACCTTC.

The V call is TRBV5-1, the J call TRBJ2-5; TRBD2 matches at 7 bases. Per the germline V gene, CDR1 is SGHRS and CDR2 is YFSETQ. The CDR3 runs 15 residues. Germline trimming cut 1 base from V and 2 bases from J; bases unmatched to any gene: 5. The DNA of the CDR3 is TGCGCCAGCAGCTTGAGGGCTAGCGGACAAGAGACCCAGTACTTC. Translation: CASSLRASGQETQYF.

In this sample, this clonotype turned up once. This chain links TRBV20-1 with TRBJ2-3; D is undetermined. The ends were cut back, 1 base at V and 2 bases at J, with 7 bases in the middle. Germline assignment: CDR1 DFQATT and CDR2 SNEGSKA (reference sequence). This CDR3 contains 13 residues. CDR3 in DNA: TGCAGTGCTAGAGTTCCCCACACAGATACGCAGTATTTT. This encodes CSARVPHTDTQYF.

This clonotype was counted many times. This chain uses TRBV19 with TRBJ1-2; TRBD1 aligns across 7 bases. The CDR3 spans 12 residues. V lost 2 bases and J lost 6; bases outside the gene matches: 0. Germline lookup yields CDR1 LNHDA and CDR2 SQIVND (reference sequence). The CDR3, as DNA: TGTGCCAGTAGTATAACAGGGGATGGCTACACCTTC. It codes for CASSITGDGYTF.

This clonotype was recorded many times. CDR3 loop: CASSEDTGELFF. The CDR3 nucleotides read TGTGCCAGCAGCGAGGACACCGGGGAGCTGTTTTTT. The genes are TRBV7-9 and TRBJ2-2; D is uncertain. There are 12 residues in the CDR3. Trimming left V 5 bases short and J 3 bases short, with 4 bases between. CDR1 and CDR2 from the germline V gene are SEHNR and FQNEAQ (reference sequence). Full variable domain (outside the CDR3, taken from reference TRBV7-9 and TRBJ2-2): DTGVSQNPRHKITKRGQNVTFRCDPISEHNRLYWYRQTLGQGPEFLTYFQNEAQLEKSRLLSDRFSAERPKGSFSTLEIQRTEQGDSAMYLCASSEDTGELFFGEGSRLTVL.

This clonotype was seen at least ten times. The CDR3 DNA follows: TGTGCCAGCAGCCTTGGACGGACCGGGGAGCTGTTTTTT. Translating gives CASSLGRTGELFF. The chain combines TRBV7-9 with TRBJ2-2, with D hard to call. CDR1 and CDR2 from the germline V gene are SEHNR and FQNEAQ (reference sequence). Trimming took off 5 bases at V and 5 bases at J, with 9 bases between the two ends. This CDR3 region has 13 residues.

The DNA for the CDR3 is TGTGCCAGCAGCTTAGTCGCGGATCAGCCCCAGCATTTT. This gives the protein CASSLVADQPQHF. This sequence joins TRBV7-2 and TRBJ1-5; D call uncertain. V gave up 1 base and J gave up 5 bases, with 6 bases separating them. Germline V gives CDR1 SGHTA, CDR2 FQGNSA. This CDR3 region has 13 residues.

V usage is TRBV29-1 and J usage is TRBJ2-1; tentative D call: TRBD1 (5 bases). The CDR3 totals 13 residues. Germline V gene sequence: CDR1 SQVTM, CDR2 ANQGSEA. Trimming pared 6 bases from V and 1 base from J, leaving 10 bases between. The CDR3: CSVLAGSYNEQFF. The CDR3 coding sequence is TGCAGCGTCCTTGCAGGGTCCTACAATGAGCAGTTCTTC.

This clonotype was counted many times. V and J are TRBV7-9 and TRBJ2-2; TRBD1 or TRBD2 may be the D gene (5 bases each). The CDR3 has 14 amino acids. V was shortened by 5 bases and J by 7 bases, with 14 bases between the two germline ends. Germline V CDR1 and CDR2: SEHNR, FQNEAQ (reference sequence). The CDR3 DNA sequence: TGTGCCAGCAGCCCAAGAAGAGGGGTCGGGGAGCTGTTTTTT. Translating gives CASSPRRGVGELFF.

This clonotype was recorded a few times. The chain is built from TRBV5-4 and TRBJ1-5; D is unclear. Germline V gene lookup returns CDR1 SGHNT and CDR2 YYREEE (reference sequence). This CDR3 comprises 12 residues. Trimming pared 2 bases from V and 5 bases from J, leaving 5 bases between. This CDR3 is CASSFLDQPQHF. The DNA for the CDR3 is TGTGCCAGCAGCTTCCTGGATCAGCCCCAGCATTTT.

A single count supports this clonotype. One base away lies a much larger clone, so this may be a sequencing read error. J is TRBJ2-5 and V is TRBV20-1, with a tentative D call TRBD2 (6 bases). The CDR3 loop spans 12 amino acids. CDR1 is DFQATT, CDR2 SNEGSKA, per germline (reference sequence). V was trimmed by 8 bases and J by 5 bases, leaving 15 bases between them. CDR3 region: CSPRRGGETQYF. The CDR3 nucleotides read TGCAGTCCCCGGAGGGGTGGTGAGACCCAGTACTTC.

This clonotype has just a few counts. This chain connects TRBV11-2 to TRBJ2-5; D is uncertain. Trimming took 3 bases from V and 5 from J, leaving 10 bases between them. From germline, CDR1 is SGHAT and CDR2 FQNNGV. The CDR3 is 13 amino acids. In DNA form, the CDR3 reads TGTGCCAGCAGCTTTTTGGGTGTCGAGACCCAGTACTTC. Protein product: CASSFLGVETQYF.

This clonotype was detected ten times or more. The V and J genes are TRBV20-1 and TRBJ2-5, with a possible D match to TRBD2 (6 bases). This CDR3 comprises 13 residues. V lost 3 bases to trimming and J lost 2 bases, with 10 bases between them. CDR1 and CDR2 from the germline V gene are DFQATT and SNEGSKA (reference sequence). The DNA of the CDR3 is TGCAGTGCTAGCGGGGGAGGACAAGAGACCCAGTACTTC. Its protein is CSASGGGQETQYF.

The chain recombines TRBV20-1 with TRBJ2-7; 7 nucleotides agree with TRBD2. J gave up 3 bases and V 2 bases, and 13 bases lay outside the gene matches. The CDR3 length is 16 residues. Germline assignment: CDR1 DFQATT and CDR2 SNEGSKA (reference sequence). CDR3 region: CSARKGSASGYYEQYF. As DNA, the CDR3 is TGCAGTGCTAGAAAGGGGTCGGCTAGCGGCTACTACGAGCAGTACTTC.

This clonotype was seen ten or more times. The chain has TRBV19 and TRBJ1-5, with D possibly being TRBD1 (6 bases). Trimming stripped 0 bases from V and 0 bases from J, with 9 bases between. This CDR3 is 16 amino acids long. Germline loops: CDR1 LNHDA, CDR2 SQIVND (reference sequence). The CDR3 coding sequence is TGTGCCAGTAGTATAGAATACAGGGATAGCAATCAGCCCCAGCATTTT. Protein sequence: CASSIEYRDSNQPQHF. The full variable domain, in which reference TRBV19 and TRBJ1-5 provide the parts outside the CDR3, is DGGITQSPKYLFRKEGQNVTLSCEQNLNHDAMYWYRQDPGQGLRLIYYSQIVNDFQKGDIAEGYSVSREKKESFPLTVTSAQKNPTAFYLCASSIEYRDSNQPQHFGDGTRLSIL.

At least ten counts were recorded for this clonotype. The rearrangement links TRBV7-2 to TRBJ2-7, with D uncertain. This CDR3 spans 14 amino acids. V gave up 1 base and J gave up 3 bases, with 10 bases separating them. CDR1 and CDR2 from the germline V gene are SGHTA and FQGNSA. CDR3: CASSLGAAYYEQYF. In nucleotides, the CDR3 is TGTGCCAGCAGCTTAGGAGCAGCCTACTACGAGCAGTACTTC.

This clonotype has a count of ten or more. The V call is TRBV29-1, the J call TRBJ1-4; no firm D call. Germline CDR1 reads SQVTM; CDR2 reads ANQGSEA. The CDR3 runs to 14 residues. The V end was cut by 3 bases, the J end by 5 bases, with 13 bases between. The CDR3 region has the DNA TGCAGCGTTGAGGTTGGCAGATCGAATGAAAAACTGTTTTTT. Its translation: CSVEVGRSNEKLFF.

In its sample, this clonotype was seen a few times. This chain's CDR3 is CASTAPTGVGEQYF. The CDR3 nucleotides are TGTGCCAGCACCGCGCCGACAGGGGTCGGCGAGCAGTACTTC. This chain connects TRBV6-5 to TRBJ2-7; the match to TRBD1 covers 8 bases. Per germline, CDR1 MNHEY and CDR2 SVGAGI. With 7 bases clipped from V and 6 bases from J, the junction kept 11 bases outside the gene matches. The CDR3 runs to 14 residues.

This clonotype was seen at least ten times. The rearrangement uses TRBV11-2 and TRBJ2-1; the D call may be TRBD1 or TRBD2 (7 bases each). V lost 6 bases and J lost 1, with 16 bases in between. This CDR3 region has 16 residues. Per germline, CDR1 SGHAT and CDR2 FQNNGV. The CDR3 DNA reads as TGTGCCAGCAGAGAGACAGGGAGGGGTTCCTACAATGAGCAGTTCTTC. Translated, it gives CASRETGRGSYNEQFF.

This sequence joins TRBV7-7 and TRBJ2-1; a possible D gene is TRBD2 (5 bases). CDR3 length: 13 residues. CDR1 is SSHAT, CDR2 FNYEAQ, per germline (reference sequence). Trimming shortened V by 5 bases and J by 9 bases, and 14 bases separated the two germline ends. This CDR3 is CASSPGGFTEQFF. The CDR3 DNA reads TGTGCCAGCAGCCCTGGCGGGTTTACTGAGCAGTTCTTC.

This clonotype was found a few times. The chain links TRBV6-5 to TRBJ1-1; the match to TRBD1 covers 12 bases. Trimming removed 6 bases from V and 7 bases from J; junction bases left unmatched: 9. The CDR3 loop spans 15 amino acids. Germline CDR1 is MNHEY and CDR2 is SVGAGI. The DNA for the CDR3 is TGTGCCAGCAGCCGGGGGGGACAGGGGGCCTTTGAAGCTTTCTTT. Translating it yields CASSRGGQGAFEAFF.